These T cell receptor beta chains were read from a single sample in a study of blood T cell repertoires in COVID-19. Profiled with immunoSEQ multiplex PCR; TCRdb holds only in-frame clones, not every one. The sample includes about 74,000 clones, less than 90% seen only once; the top ten take approximately 8.8%. The material sequenced was peripheral blood. The receptors derive from a man over 45 with active COVID-19. Each CDR3 is given with its conserved first and last residue. Each record gives: clone size, D gene, V gene, J gene, CDR3 protein, CDR3 DNA. A D gene is named only where the DNA matches it firmly. The size field is filled for only some rows; it gives once, few, many or a size class.

few,.,TRBV5-1,TRBJ2-7,CASSLRAQPSYEQYF,TGCGCCAGCAGCTTGAGAGCGCAACCCTCCTACGAGCAGTACTTC
.,.,TRBV9,TRBJ1-2,CASSVVGGGNYGYTF,TGTGCCAGCAGCGTAGTGGGGGGAGGTAACTATGGCTACACCTTC
.,.,TRBV5-1,TRBJ1-4,CASSTAATANEKLFF,TGCGCCAGCAGCACCGCCGCGACAGCTAATGAAAAACTGTTTTTT
.,TRBD1,TRBV30,TRBJ1-1,CANEGQGKTEAFF,TGTGCCAACGAGGGACAGGGGAAGACTGAAGCTTTCTTT
.,TRBD2,TRBV18,TRBJ2-1,CASSTGLVNNEQFF,TGTGCCAGCTCCACCGGACTAGTCAACAATGAGCAGTTCTTC
.,.,TRBV10-1,TRBJ1-1,CASSESPFHTEAFF,TGCGCCAGCAGTGAGTCCCCTTTTCACACTGAAGCTTTCTTT
.,.,TRBV30,TRBJ1-5,CAWSATGSQPQHF,TGTGCCTGGAGTGCTACAGGGTCTCAGCCCCAGCATTTT
.,.,TRBV27,TRBJ1-5,CASSEFHNSNQPQHF,TGTGCCAGCAGTGAGTTTCATAATAGCAATCAGCCCCAGCATTTT
.,.,TRBV10-3,TRBJ1-5,CAISEGQNSNQPQHF,TGTGCCATCAGTGAAGGACAGAATAGCAATCAGCCCCAGCATTTT
.,TRBD1,TRBV6-2/TRBV6-3,TRBJ2-3,CASTPDGTGGADTQYF,TGTGCCAGCACCCCAGATGGGACAGGGGGGGCAGATACGCAGTATTTT
.,TRBD2,TRBV7-9,TRBJ2-5,CASSLASGSETQYF,TGTGCCAGCAGCTTAGCTAGCGGGAGTGAGACCCAGTACTTC
.,.,TRBV10-2,TRBJ2-3,CASSPTRGGGADTQYF,TGCGCCAGCAGCCCCACGCGCGGGGGCGGGGCAGATACGCAGTATTTT
.,.,TRBV19,TRBJ2-3,CASRTAEWNTDTQYF,TGTGCCAGTAGAACAGCAGAATGGAACACAGATACGCAGTATTTT
.,TRBD1,TRBV30,TRBJ1-5,CAWRAKGAGHQPQHF,TGTGCCTGGAGGGCTAAGGGGGCGGGTCATCAGCCCCAGCATTTT
few,TRBD2,TRBV27,TRBJ2-7,CASSRLAGVTYEQYF,TGTGCCAGCAGTCGATTAGCGGGGGTAACCTACGAGCAGTACTTC
.,.,TRBV20-1,TRBJ2-2,CSATETGELFF,TGCAGTGCCACAGAGACCGGGGAGCTGTTTTTT
.,TRBD1,TRBV7-9,TRBJ1-5,CASSETGGWQPQHF,TGTGCCAGCAGCGAAACAGGGGGCTGGCAGCCCCAGCATTTT
.,.,TRBV5-1,TRBJ2-3,CASSLTGFEGNTQYF,TGCGCCAGCAGCTTGACAGGGTTCGAAGGGAATACGCAGTATTTT